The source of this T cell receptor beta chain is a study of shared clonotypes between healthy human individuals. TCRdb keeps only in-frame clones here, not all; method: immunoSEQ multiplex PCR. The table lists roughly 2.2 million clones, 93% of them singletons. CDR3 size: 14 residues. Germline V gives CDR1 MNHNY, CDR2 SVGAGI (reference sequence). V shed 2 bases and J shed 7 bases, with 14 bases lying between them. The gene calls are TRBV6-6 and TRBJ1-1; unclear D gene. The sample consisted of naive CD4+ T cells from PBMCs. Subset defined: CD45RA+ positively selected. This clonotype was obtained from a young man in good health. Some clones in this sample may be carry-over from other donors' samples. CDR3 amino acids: CASSYMVADLEAFF. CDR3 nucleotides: TGTGCCAGCAGTTACATGGTAGCGGACCTTGAAGCTTTCTTT.